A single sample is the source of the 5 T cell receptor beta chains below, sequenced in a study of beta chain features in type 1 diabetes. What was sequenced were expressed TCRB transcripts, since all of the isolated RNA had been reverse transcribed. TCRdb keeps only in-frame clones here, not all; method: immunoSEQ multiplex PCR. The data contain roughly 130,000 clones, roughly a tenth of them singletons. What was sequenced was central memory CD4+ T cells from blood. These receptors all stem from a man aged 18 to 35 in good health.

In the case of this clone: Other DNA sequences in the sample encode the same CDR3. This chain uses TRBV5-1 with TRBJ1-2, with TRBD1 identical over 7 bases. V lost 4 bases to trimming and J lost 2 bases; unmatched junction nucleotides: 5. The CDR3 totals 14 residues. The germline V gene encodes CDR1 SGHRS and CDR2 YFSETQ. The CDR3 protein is CASSPRDSNYGYTF. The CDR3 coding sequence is TGCGCCAGCAGCCCGAGGGACAGCAACTATGGCTACACCTTC.

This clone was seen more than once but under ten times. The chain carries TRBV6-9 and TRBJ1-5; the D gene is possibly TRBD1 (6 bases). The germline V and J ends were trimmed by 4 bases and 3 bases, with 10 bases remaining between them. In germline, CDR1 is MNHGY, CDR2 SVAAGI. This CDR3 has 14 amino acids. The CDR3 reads CASSSWTDNQPQHF. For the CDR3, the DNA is TGTGCCAGCAGTTCCTGGACAGACAATCAGCCCCAGCATTTT.

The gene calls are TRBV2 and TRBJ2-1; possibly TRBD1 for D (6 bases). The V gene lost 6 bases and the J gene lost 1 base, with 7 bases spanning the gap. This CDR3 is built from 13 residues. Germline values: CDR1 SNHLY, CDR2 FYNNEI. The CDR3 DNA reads TGTGCCAGCAGCGGACAGTCCTACAATGAGCAGTTCTTC. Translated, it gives CASSGQSYNEQFF.

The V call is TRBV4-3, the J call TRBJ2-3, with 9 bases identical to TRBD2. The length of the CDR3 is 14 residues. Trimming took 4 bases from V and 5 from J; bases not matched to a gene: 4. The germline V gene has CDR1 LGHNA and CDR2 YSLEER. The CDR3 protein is CASSRLAGKDTQYF. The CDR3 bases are TGCGCCAGCAGCCGCCTAGCGGGAAAAGATACGCAGTATTTT.

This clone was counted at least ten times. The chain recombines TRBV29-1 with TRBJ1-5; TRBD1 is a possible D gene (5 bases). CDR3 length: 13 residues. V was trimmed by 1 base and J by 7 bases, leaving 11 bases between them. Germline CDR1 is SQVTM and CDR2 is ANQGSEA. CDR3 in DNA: TGCAGCGTTGAAGTTGGGGGGGAGCAGCCCCAGCATTTT. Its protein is CSVEVGGEQPQHF.